This passage covers 17 T cell receptor beta chains from one sample sequenced in a study of blood T cell repertoires in COVID-19 (dated by TCRdb to the early 2020s). Library generation was performed with the immunoSEQ multiplex PCR assay. TCRdb provides this immuneACCESS table in a form limited to in-frame rearrangements. Some clones are lacking; in checked studies, under half of them reflect an unresolved V gene, and why the rest are absent is not known. The sample has more than 200,000 clones on record, under 90% of them singletons. The ten largest clonotypes hold 4.4% of the sample. Sequenced material: peripheral blood. These receptors originate from a man aged 45-60 years with acute or convalescent COVID-19.

This chain uses TRBV7-2 with TRBJ2-4; the match to TRBD1 covers 10 bases. The CDR3 totals 16 residues. Losses at the gene ends were 1 base for V and 7 bases for J; bases not matched to a gene: 7. Germline V gene sequence: CDR1 SGHTA, CDR2 FQGNSA. In DNA form, the CDR3 reads TGTGCCAGCAGCTTAGGGTCGGGGACAGGGGTCAACATTCAGTACTTC. Translated: CASSLGSGTGVNIQYF.

The chain is built from TRBV5-1 and TRBJ2-5; 11 positions match TRBD2. This CDR3 spans 16 amino acids. CDR1 is SGHRS and CDR2 is YFSETQ in the germline V gene. V shed 0 bases, J shed 5 bases, and the junction held 6 bases outside the gene matches. The CDR3 DNA reads as TGCGCCAGCAGCTTGGGTGTAGCGGGGGGGCTGGAGACCCAGTACTTC. Its protein is CASSLGVAGGLETQYF.

The gene calls are TRBV18 and TRBJ1-1; 7 bases match TRBD1. The CDR3 loop spans 13 amino acids. Trimming took 6 bases from V and 3 from J; bases not matched to a gene: 4. The germline gives CDR1 KGHSH, CDR2 LQKENI. The CDR3 sequence is CASSFTGDTEAFF. The CDR3, as DNA: TGTGCCAGCTCTTTTACAGGGGACACTGAAGCTTTCTTT.

The CDR3 loop reads CASSVGRAYNEQFF. The CDR3 nucleotides are TGTGCCAGCAGCGTTGGCAGGGCCTACAATGAGCAGTTCTTC. The J gene is TRBJ2-1, the V gene TRBV9; tentatively, D is TRBD1 (5 bases). The germline V gene encodes CDR1 SGDLS and CDR2 YYNGEE. The ends were cut back, 2 bases at V and 2 bases at J, with 8 bases in the middle. CDR3 length: 14 amino acids.

This clone was detected only a few times. The CDR3 here is CASSLDGATNEKLFF. CDR3 coding DNA: TGTGCCAGCAGCTTAGACGGTGCAACTAATGAAAAACTGTTTTTT. The chain is built from TRBV11-2 and TRBJ1-4; D is ambiguous. The CDR3 totals 15 residues. Germline V gene lookup returns CDR1 SGHAT and CDR2 FQNNGV. V gave up 0 bases and J gave up 0 bases, with 5 bases separating them.

V is TRBV6-6 and J is TRBJ1-4; 8 bases are shared with TRBD1. Germline-derived CDR1 and CDR2 are MNHNY and SVGAGI (reference sequence). Trimming cost V 5 bases and J 10 bases; bases outside gene matches: 9. This CDR3 has 14 amino acids. CDR3 in amino acids: CASSPGQAQGKLFF. CDR3 DNA sequence: TGTGCCAGCAGTCCGGGACAGGCCCAGGGAAAACTGTTTTTT.

This chain joins TRBV5-1 and TRBJ1-1, with TRBD1 as a possible D gene (6 bases). Germline V gene lookup returns CDR1 SGHRS and CDR2 YFSETQ. The CDR3 is made up of 14 amino acids. V was clipped by 3 bases and J by 3 bases, with 12 bases between them. The CDR3 sequence: CASSSGTTYTEAFF. The CDR3 nucleotides read TGCGCCAGCAGCTCCGGGACAACGTACACTGAAGCTTTCTTT. Full variable domain (missing parts from reference TRBV5-1 and TRBJ1-1): KAGVTQTPRYLIKTRGQQVTLSCSPISGHRSVSWYQQTPGQGLQFLFEYFSETQRNKGNFPGRFSGRQFSNSRSEMNVSTLELGDSALYLCASSSGTTYTEAFFGQGTRLTVV.

The V call is TRBV11-2, the J call TRBJ2-7, with 7 bases matching TRBD1. This CDR3 contains 12 residues. Trimming cost V 5 bases and J 5 bases; bases outside gene matches: 3. From germline, CDR1 is SGHAT and CDR2 FQNNGV. CDR3 in DNA: TGTGCCAGCAGCCCAGACAGGGACGAGCAGTACTTC. Its translation is CASSPDRDEQYF.

The rearrangement joins TRBV19 to TRBJ1-1; unclear D gene. Germline V gives CDR1 LNHDA, CDR2 SQIVND (reference sequence). The CDR3 is made up of 16 amino acids. Trimming took off 3 bases at V and 0 bases at J, with 14 bases between the two ends. Written as DNA, the CDR3 is TGTGCCAGTAGTATTACGACGGGGAATATGAACACTGAAGCTTTCTTT. Translation gives CASSITTGNMNTEAFF.

The chain uses TRBV9 and TRBJ1-2; TRBD1 might be the D (6 bases). From germline, CDR1 is SGDLS and CDR2 YYNGEE. Trimming pared 3 bases from V and 1 base from J, leaving 16 bases between. There are 16 residues in the CDR3. The CDR3 nucleotides read TGTGCCAGCAGCGCTGGGACATCGGGCTTTAACTATGGCTACACCTTC. Its protein is CASSAGTSGFNYGYTF.

The chain carries TRBV11-2 and TRBJ1-2; 8 bases match TRBD1. This CDR3 contains 17 residues. CDR1 is SGHAT and CDR2 is FQNNGV in the germline V gene. The trim removed 4 bases at V and 4 bases at J, leaving 14 bases unmatched. The CDR3 protein is CASSSDRRGLGIYGYTF. The CDR3 bases are TGTGCCAGCAGCTCTGACCGCAGGGGGCTGGGGATCTATGGCTACACCTTC.

The chain links TRBV19 to TRBJ1-1; 7 bases line up with TRBD1. Germline V CDR1 and CDR2: LNHDA, SQIVND (reference sequence). This CDR3 has 16 amino acids. V dropped 6 bases and J dropped 3; count of bases not matched to a gene: 13. CDR3 region: CASSNRGSDLYTEAFF. The CDR3 DNA sequence: TGTGCCAGTAGCAACAGGGGTTCGGACTTGTACACTGAAGCTTTCTTT.

The rearrangement uses TRBV20-1 and TRBJ1-5; TRBD1 is a possible D gene (6 bases). Per the germline V gene, CDR1 is DFQATT and CDR2 is SNEGSKA (reference sequence). This CDR3 has 17 amino acids. Trimming took 3 bases from V and 3 from J, leaving 21 bases between them. CDR3 coding DNA: TGCAGTGCTAGTCTAACGGGGGGCCGATACACCAATCAGCCCCAGCATTTT. It specifies CSASLTGGRYTNQPQHF.

V usage is TRBV6-6 and J usage is TRBJ1-2; 8 positions match TRBD1. V trimming: 5 bases; J trimming: 4 bases; junction bases outside the gene matches: 6. The CDR3 is 14 residues long. Per the germline V gene, CDR1 is MNHNY and CDR2 is SVGAGI (reference sequence). The CDR3 sequence: CASSTDRGGYGYTF. CDR3 sequence (DNA): TGTGCCAGCAGTACCGACAGGGGCGGCTATGGCTACACCTTC.

J is TRBJ1-2 and V is TRBV5-1; the D gene is possibly TRBD1 (5 bases). This CDR3 is 15 amino acids long. The V end was cut by 1 base, the J end by 0 bases, with 10 bases between. Germline CDR1 SGHRS, CDR2 YFSETQ. The CDR3 sequence is CASSLRGGSNYGYTF. CDR3 nucleotides: TGCGCCAGCAGCTTGAGGGGAGGATCTAACTATGGCTACACCTTC.

The genes are TRBV30 and TRBJ2-5; TRBD1 agrees at 7 bases. The CDR3 is made up of 14 amino acids. The germline gives CDR1 GTSNPN, CDR2 SVGIG (reference sequence). V lost 3 bases to trimming and J lost 8 bases; unmatched junction nucleotides: 12. The CDR3 nucleotides are TGTGCCTGGAGGCAGGCAGGGGGTGGTTTAACCCAGTACTTC. Translation gives CAWRQAGGGLTQYF.

CDR3 DNA: TGTGCCAGCTCACCACCTGGACAGGGGAATGGCTACACCTTC. It codes for CASSPPGQGNGYTF. This chain connects TRBV18 to TRBJ1-2; 9 bases match TRBD1. The germline V gene encodes CDR1 KGHSH and CDR2 LQKENI. The CDR3 contains 14 residues. The V and J ends lost 0 bases and 6 bases, in that order; junction bases with no gene match: 2. Using reference TRBV18 and TRBJ1-2 for the parts outside the CDR3, the full variable domain is NAGVMQNPRHLVRRRGQEARLRCSPMKGHSHVYWYRQLPEEGLKFMVYLQKENIIDESGMPKERFSAEFPKEGPSILRIQQVVRGDSAAYFCASSPPGQGNGYTFGSGTRLTVV.